The 17 T cell receptor beta chains below come from one sample, sequenced in a study of OX40 agonist ivuxolimab in advanced cancers. Some clones are missing from TCRdb's copy, which holds only in-frame ones; the method was immunoSEQ multiplex PCR. The sample yields under 70,000 clones, 75% to 90% seen once. Source: CD4+ or CD8+ T cells sorted from blood, taken in a trial of the OX40 agonist ivuxolimab. All receptors come from an adult with an advanced solid tumor such as melanoma, head and neck, liver or kidney cancer.

The chain carries TRBV5-4 and TRBJ2-3; D unresolved. The CDR3 length is 15 residues. Per germline, CDR1 SGHNT and CDR2 YYREEE (reference sequence). Trimming stripped 4 bases from V and 4 bases from J, with 16 bases between. Here the CDR3 DNA reads TGTGCCAGCAGCGGCGGATTAGATTTTTCAGATACGCAGTATTTT. It codes for CASSGGLDFSDTQYF.

V gene TRBV5-1 combines with J gene TRBJ2-5; possibly TRBD1 for D (6 bases). Per germline, CDR1 SGHRS and CDR2 YFSETQ. The CDR3 has 15 residues. Trimming removed 3 bases at V and 4 bases at J, with 16 bases between. The CDR3 nucleotides read TGCGCCAGCAGCTCAACCTCCAGGGGTGGAGAGACCCAGTACTTC. Encoded protein: CASSSTSRGGETQYF. The full variable domain, in which reference TRBV5-1 and TRBJ2-5 provide the parts outside the CDR3, is KAGVTQTPRYLIKTRGQQVTLSCSPISGHRSVSWYQQTPGQGLQFLFEYFSETQRNKGNFPGRFSGRQFSNSRSEMNVSTLELGDSALYLCASSSTSRGGETQYFGPGTRLLVL.

This sequence joins TRBV6-5 and TRBJ1-2, with unresolved D. The CDR3 is 13 amino acids. V lost 1 base, J lost 8 bases, and 11 bases lay in between. The germline V gene encodes CDR1 MNHEY and CDR2 SVGAGI. CDR3 sequence: CASSYFPIRGYTF. The CDR3 DNA follows: TGTGCCAGCAGTTACTTCCCAATTAGGGGCTACACCTTC.

The rearrangement joins TRBV20-1 to TRBJ2-1; D ambiguous. Germline values: CDR1 DFQATT, CDR2 SNEGSKA (reference sequence). V was trimmed by 5 bases and J by 6 bases, leaving 5 bases between them. This CDR3 comprises 10 residues. The CDR3 reads CSAEINEQFF. Written as DNA, the CDR3 is TGCAGTGCTGAGATCAATGAGCAGTTCTTC.

The gene calls are TRBV7-8 and TRBJ1-1, with D unclear. This CDR3 has 11 residues. The ends were cut back, 6 bases at V and 0 bases at J, with 2 bases in the middle. Germline values: CDR1 SGHVS, CDR2 FQNEAQ. CDR3 bases: TGTGCCAGCAGGGTGAACACTGAAGCTTTCTTT. Residues: CASRVNTEAFF.

This chain links TRBV6-6 with TRBJ2-5, with TRBD2 matching over 9 bases. Germline values: CDR1 MNHNY, CDR2 SVGAGI (reference sequence). The ends lost 11 bases at V and 3 bases at J; junction bases unmatched: 7. The CDR3 extends over 13 amino acids. The CDR3 loop is CAARGGAKETQYF. In DNA, the CDR3 is TGTGCCGCCCGCGGGGGGGCAAAAGAGACCCAGTACTTC.

The gene calls are TRBV7-6 and TRBJ2-5, with 15 bases lining up with TRBD2. The CDR3 extends over 17 amino acids. V was pared by 5 bases and J by 1 base, with 5 bases of the junction left unmatched. Germline CDR1 reads SGHVS; CDR2 reads FNYEAQ. The CDR3 sequence: CASSRTSGGVIQETQYF. CDR3 nucleotides: TGTGCCAGCAGCAGGACTAGCGGGGGGGTGATCCAAGAGACCCAGTACTTC.

The chain combines TRBV5-8 with TRBJ1-1, with D perhaps TRBD1 (5 bases). V was clipped by 1 base and J by 7 bases, with 20 bases between them. The CDR3 is 16 amino acids. Germline loops: CDR1 SGHTS, CDR2 YDEGEE. Here the CDR3 reads CASSLFVWQGGLEAFF. The CDR3 nucleotides are TGTGCCAGCAGCTTGTTCGTTTGGCAGGGCGGACTTGAAGCTTTCTTT.

The table lists this clone with a count of one. This chain joins TRBV2 and TRBJ2-7; D gene uncertain. This CDR3 spans 11 amino acids. Trimming left V 6 bases short and J 3 bases short, with 6 bases between. Germline V gives CDR1 SNHLY, CDR2 FYNNEI. In nucleotides, the CDR3 is TGTGCCAGCAGAGATTTCTACGAGCAGTACTTC. Translation gives CASRDFYEQYF.

V usage is TRBV7-9 and J usage is TRBJ1-2; perhaps TRBD1 as D (5 bases). V lost 6 bases to trimming and J lost 2 bases, with 16 bases between them. The CDR3 is 15 amino acids. Germline V gene sequence: CDR1 SEHNR, CDR2 FQNEAQ (reference sequence). The CDR3 is CASRRPGGKNYGYTF. In DNA form, the CDR3 reads TGTGCCAGCAGACGGCCGGGGGGTAAAAACTATGGCTACACCTTC.

The rearrangement joins TRBV11-2 to TRBJ1-2; 10 nucleotides align to TRBD1. The V segment lost 4 bases and the J segment 3 bases; nucleotides outside the gene matches: 11. The CDR3 consists of 17 residues. Germline assignment: CDR1 SGHAT and CDR2 FQNNGV. The CDR3 is CASSSRILTGGYYGYTF. CDR3 coding DNA: TGTGCCAGCAGCTCCCGGATTTTGACAGGGGGCTACTATGGCTACACCTTC.

Only a few counts were recorded for this clone. The rearrangement joins TRBV18 to TRBJ1-1, with unresolved D. The length of the CDR3 is 13 residues. The V end was cut by 5 bases, the J end by 4 bases, with 11 bases between. Germline V CDR1 and CDR2: KGHSH, LQKENI. CDR3 coding DNA: TGTGCCAGCTCAGCAGGAGTACCCACTGAAGCTTTCTTT. It codes for CASSAGVPTEAFF.

The chain employs TRBV18 and TRBJ1-5; D not certain. The V end was cut by 2 bases, the J end by 8 bases, with 10 bases between. The CDR3 has 13 amino acids. Germline V CDR1 and CDR2: KGHSH, LQKENI. The CDR3 region is CASSPISSEPQHF. The DNA of the CDR3 is TGTGCCAGCTCACCAATTAGCTCGGAGCCCCAGCATTTT.

In this sample, this clone turned up once. The V and J genes are TRBV2 and TRBJ2-2, with TRBD1 as a possible D gene (6 bases). V gave up 7 bases and J gave up 7 bases, with 16 bases separating them. This CDR3 is 14 amino acids long. Germline CDR1 reads SNHLY; CDR2 reads FYNNEI. This CDR3 is CASNFRGNRGELFF. CDR3 in DNA: TGTGCCAGCAATTTTAGGGGGAATCGCGGGGAGCTGTTTTTT.

The chain links TRBV11-3 to TRBJ2-1; D not resolved. Germline V CDR1 and CDR2: SGHNT, YENEEA. Trimming took off 1 base at V and 8 bases at J, with 6 bases between the two ends. The CDR3 is 12 residues long. The CDR3 DNA sequence: TGTGCCAGCAGCTTAGGAGGCCATGAGCAGTTCTTC. Its protein is CASSLGGHEQFF. Full variable domain (outside the CDR3, taken from reference TRBV11-3 and TRBJ2-1): EAGVVQSPRYKIIEKKQPVAFWCNPISGHNTLYWYLQNLGQGPELLIRYENEEAVDDSQLPKDRFSAERLKGVDSTLKIQPAELGDSAVYLCASSLGGHEQFFGPGTRLTVL.

V and J are TRBV7-9 and TRBJ1-1; 7 bases match TRBD1. The CDR3 runs to 15 residues. Germline CDR1 reads SEHNR; CDR2 reads FQNEAQ (reference sequence). V lost 7 bases to trimming and J lost 1 base; unmatched junction nucleotides: 9. The chain's CDR3 is CASIHTDRSNTEAFF. CDR3 sequence (DNA): TGTGCCAGCATCCACACGGACAGGTCGAACACTGAAGCTTTCTTT.

This chain connects TRBV7-2 to TRBJ1-1; D possibly corresponds to TRBD1 (6 bases). This CDR3 region has 14 residues. The ends were cut back, 7 bases at V and 5 bases at J, with 17 bases in the middle. Germline V gives CDR1 SGHTA, CDR2 FQGNSA. The CDR3 DNA follows: TGTGCCAGCAAGGGGGGCTCCCGGCGGACTGAAGCTTTCTTT. It specifies CASKGGSRRTEAFF.